The clone carrying this T cell receptor (beta chain) was observed at least ten times. This record comes from a study of prognosis after radiotherapy for stage I lung cancer. Multiplex PCR, run in two rounds, amplified TCR beta CDR3 from genomic DNA. The use of primers specific to each TRBV and TRBJ gene characterized first-round PCR. One entry per CDR3 protein, called by TCRdb with MiXCR from the multiplex PCR reads. The repertoire has tens of thousands of distinct CDR3 sequences, about 24% of them found once; the top ten carry about 25%. Trimming left V 7 bases short and J 5 bases short, with 10 bases between. The V gene's germline CDR1 is GTSNPN and CDR2 SVGIG (reference sequence). The CDR3 length is 11 residues.

The source of this sequence is a donor over 45 with non-small cell lung cancer. V usage is TRBV30 and J usage is TRBJ2-3; D call uncertain. The sample in question was PBMCs, obtained before or after stereotactic body radiation therapy (not recorded which). The CDR3 is CASATVDTQYF. CDR3 nucleotides: TGTGCCTCGGCCACTGTAGATACGCAGTATTTT.